This T cell receptor (beta chain) was found in a study of cytomegalovirus exposure and HLA in healthy donors. Findings and limits, study-wide: The study recorded 150 to 200 TCR beta chains that were cytomegalovirus-associated. With high specificity and sensitivity, the classifier reportedly diagnosed cytomegalovirus status. Common viral pathogens (according to a later analysis) appeared linked to several of the most significant clusters.

A note on this clone: Its target is not known.

60 Vbeta and 13 Jbeta primers were used in PCR. Measured with immunoSEQ multiplex PCR; TCRdb has only the in-frame clones, and not every one. Of 180,000 or so clones in the sample, roughly 82% were seen once. The length of the CDR3 is 14 residues. CDR1 is MNHEY and CDR2 is SMNVEV in the germline V gene (reference sequence). V lost 5 bases, J lost 8 bases, and 18 bases lay in between. V and J are TRBV27 and TRBJ1-2; possibly TRBD1 for D (6 bases). Sample: PBMCs. The TCR sequence derives from a man aged 35 to 55 in good health and CMV-seronegative. The CDR3 DNA follows: TGTGCCAGCAGTACAAGTCACTTCACAGGGGGCTACACCTTC. Encoded protein: CASSTSHFTGGYTF.